What follows are 2 T cell receptor beta chains derived from one specimen sequenced in a study of spatial heterogeneity in lung cancer. Each CDR3 protein is one row after TCRdb ran MiXCR on the 5' RACE reads. The sample contains thousands of distinct CDR3 sequences, 15% to 20% of which appear only once. Time point meaning: sample taken at primary tumor resection. Whole RNA obtained from tumor, nontumor lung or frozen PBMC underwent sequencing without sorting. Material: normal lung tissue next to the tumor, obtained at surgery. These receptors all come from a male donor with early-stage non-small cell lung cancer.

This clonotype is classed as medium-sized (0.01 to 0.1%). This chain uses TRBV6-1 with TRBJ1-1; D gene ambiguous. The CDR3 is 12 amino acids. V lost 5 bases and J lost 0, with 4 bases in between. The V gene's germline CDR1 is MNHNS and CDR2 SASEGT. CDR3 sequence reads: CASSPLNTEAFF. The CDR3 nucleotides are TGTGCCAGCAGTCCACTGAACACTGAAGCTTTCTTT.

This clonotype was seen a few times. V gene TRBV29-1 combines with J gene TRBJ1-4; 7 bases map to TRBD1. V lost 6 bases and J lost 0; bases outside the gene matches: 4. CDR1 and CDR2 from the germline V gene are SQVTM and ANQGSEA. The CDR3 contains 14 residues. The CDR3 nucleotides are TGCAGCGTAGGGGGCAGTGCAACTAATGAAAAACTGTTTTTT. This sequence encodes CSVGGSATNEKLFF.